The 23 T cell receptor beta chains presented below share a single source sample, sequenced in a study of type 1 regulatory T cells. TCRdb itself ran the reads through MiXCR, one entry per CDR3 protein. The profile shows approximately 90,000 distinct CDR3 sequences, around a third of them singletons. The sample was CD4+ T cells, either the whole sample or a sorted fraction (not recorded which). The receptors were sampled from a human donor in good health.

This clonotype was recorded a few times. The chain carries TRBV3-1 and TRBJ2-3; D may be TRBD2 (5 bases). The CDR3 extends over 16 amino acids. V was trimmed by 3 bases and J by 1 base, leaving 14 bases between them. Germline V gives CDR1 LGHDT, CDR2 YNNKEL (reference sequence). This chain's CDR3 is CASSHVIRDRTDTQYF. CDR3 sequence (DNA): TGTGCCAGCAGCCATGTTATCCGGGATCGCACAGATACGCAGTATTTT.

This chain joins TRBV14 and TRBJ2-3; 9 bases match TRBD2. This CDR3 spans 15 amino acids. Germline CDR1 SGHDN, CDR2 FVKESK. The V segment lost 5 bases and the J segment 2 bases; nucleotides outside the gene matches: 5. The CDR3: CASSLAGDYTDTQYF. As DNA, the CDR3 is TGTGCCAGCAGCTTAGCGGGGGACTACACAGATACGCAGTATTTT.

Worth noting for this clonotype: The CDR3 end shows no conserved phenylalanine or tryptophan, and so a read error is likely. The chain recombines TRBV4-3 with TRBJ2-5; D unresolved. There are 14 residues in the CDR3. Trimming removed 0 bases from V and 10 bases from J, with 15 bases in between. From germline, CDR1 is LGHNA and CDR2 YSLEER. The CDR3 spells CASSQEDRVNIQYV. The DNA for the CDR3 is TGCGCCAGCAGCCAAGAGGATCGGGTGAACATCCAGTACGTC.

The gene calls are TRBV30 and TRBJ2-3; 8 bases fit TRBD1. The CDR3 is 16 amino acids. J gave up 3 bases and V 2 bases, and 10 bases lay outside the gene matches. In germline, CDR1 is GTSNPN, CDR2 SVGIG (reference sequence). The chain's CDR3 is CAWSRVAGGRTDTQYF. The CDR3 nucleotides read TGTGCCTGGAGTCGGGTGGCAGGGGGCAGAACAGATACGCAGTATTTT.

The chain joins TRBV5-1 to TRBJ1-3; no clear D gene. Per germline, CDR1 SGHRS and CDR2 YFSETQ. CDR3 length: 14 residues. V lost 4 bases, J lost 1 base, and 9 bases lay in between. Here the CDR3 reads CASSPDGSGNTIYF. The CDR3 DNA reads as TGCGCCAGCAGCCCTGACGGATCTGGAAACACCATATATTTT.

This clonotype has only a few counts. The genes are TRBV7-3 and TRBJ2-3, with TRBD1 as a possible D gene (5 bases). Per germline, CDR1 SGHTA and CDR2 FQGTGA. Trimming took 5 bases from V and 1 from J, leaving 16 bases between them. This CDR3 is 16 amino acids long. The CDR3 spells CASSRNRVGGTDTQYF. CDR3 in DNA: TGTGCCAGCAGCAGAAACCGGGTAGGGGGCACAGATACGCAGTATTTT.

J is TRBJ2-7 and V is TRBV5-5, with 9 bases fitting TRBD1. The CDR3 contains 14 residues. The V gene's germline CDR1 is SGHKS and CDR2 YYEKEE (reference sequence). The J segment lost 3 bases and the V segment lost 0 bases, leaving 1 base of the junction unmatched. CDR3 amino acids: CASSLETGGYEQYF. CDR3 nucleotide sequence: TGTGCCAGCAGCTTGGAGACAGGGGGCTACGAGCAGTACTTC.

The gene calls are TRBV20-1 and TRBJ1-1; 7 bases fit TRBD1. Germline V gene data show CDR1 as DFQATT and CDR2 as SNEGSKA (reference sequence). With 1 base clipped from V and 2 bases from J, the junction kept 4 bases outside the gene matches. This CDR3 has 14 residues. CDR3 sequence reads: CSARARQGNTEAFF. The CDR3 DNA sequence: TGCAGTGCTAGAGCCAGACAGGGCAACACTGAAGCTTTCTTT.

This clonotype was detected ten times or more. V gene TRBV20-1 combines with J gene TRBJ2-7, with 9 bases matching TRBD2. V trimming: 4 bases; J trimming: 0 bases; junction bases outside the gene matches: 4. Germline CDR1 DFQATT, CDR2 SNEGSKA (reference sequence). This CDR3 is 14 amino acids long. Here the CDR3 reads CSATSGVSSYEQYF. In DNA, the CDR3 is TGCAGTGCTACTAGCGGGGTAAGCTCCTACGAGCAGTACTTC.

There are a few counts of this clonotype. The CDR3 loop reads CASSLAGLEYNEQFF. CDR3 coding DNA: TGTGCCAGCAGCTTGGCGGGACTAGAATACAATGAGCAGTTCTTC. V is TRBV6-1 and J is TRBJ2-1; 8 bases are shared with TRBD2. This CDR3 is built from 15 residues. Germline values: CDR1 MNHNS, CDR2 SASEGT. V trimming: 6 bases; J trimming: 4 bases; junction bases outside the gene matches: 8.

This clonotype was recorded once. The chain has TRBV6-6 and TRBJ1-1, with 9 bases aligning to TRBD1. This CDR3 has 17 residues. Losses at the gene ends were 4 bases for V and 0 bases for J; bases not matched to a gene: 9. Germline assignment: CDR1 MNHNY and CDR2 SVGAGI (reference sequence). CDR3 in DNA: TGTGCCAGCAGTTTCGCGGACAGGGGAGTTATGAACACTGAAGCTTTCTTT. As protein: CASSFADRGVMNTEAFF.

DNA for the CDR3: TGTGCCAGCAGTCCCCGACTAGCGGGTAATGAGCAGTTCTTC. Its translation: CASSPRLAGNEQFF. The chain joins TRBV28 to TRBJ2-1; 10 bases line up with TRBD2. Looked up from germline, CDR1 is MDHEN and CDR2 is SYDVKM. This CDR3 contains 14 residues. J was trimmed by 7 bases and V by 5 bases; bases with no gene match: 5.

The CDR3 DNA follows: TGTGCCAGTAGTACCGGTCCGGGACAGCTATCCTACGAGCAGTACTTC. Protein product: CASSTGPGQLSYEQYF. V is TRBV19 and J is TRBJ2-7; 7 nucleotides align to TRBD1. From germline, CDR1 is LNHDA and CDR2 SQIVND (reference sequence). There are 16 residues in the CDR3. Unmatched junction bases numbered 10, after V lost 4 bases and J lost 1 base.

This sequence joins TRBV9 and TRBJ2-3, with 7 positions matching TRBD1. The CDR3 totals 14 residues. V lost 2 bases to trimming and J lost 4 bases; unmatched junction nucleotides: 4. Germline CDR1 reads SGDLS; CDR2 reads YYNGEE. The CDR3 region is CASSVRQGPDTQYF. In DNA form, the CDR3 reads TGTGCCAGCAGCGTTCGACAGGGCCCAGATACGCAGTATTTT.

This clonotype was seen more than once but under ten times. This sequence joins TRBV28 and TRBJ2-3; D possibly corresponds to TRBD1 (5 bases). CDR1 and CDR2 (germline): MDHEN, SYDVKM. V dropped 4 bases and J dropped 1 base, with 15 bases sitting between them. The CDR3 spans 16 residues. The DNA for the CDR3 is TGTGCCAGCAGTTCCCCCCAGGGTACGGGCACAGATACGCAGTATTTT. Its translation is CASSSPQGTGTDTQYF.

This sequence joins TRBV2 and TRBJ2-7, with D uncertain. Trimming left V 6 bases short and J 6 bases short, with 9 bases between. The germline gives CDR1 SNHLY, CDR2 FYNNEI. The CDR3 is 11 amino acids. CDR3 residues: CASRSTVEQYF. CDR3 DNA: TGTGCCAGCAGATCTACAGTCGAGCAGTACTTC.

For the CDR3, the DNA is TGCGCCAGCAGCTCAGCTAAGGGTAGGGGGCACTACGAGCAGTACTTC. Translation gives CASSSAKGRGHYEQYF. The chain carries TRBV4-1 and TRBJ2-7; TRBD1 matches at 7 bases. There are 16 residues in the CDR3. Per germline, CDR1 MGHRA and CDR2 YSYEKL. V dropped 5 bases and J dropped 3; count of bases not matched to a gene: 13.

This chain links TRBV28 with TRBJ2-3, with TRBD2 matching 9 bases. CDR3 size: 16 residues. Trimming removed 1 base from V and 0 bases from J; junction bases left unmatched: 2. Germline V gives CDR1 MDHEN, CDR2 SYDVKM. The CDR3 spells CASSLSSGESTDTQYF. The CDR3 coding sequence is TGTGCCAGCAGTTTATCTAGCGGGGAAAGCACAGATACGCAGTATTTT. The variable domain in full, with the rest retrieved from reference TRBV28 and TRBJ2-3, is DVKVTQSSRYLVKRTGEKVFLECVQDMDHENMFWYRQDPGLGLRLIYFSYDVKMKEKGDIPEGYSVSREKKERFSLILESASTNQTSMYLCASSLSSGESTDTQYFGPGTRLTVL.

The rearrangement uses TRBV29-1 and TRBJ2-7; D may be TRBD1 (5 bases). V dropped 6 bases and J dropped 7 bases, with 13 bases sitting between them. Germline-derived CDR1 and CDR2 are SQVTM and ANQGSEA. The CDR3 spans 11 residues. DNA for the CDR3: TGCAGCGTGGGGCCCCAGGAAGAGCAGTACTTC. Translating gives CSVGPQEEQYF.

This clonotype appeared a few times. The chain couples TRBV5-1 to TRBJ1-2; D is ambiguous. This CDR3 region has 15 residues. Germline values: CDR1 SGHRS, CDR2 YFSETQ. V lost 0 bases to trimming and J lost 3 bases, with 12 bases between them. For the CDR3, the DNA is TGCGCCAGCAGCTTGGCTTTGGGAAATGACTATGGCTACACCTTC. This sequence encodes CASSLALGNDYGYTF.

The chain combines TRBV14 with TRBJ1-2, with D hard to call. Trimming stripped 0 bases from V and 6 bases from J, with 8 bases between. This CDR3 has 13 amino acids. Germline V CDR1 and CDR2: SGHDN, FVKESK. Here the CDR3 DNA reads TGTGCCAGCAGCCAAGATCTCGTGCATGGCTACACCTTC. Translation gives CASSQDLVHGYTF. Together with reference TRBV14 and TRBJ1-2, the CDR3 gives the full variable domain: EAGVTQFPSHSVIEKGQTVTLRCDPISGHDNLYWYRRVMGKEIKFLLHFVKESKQDESGMPNNRFLAERTGGTYSTLKVQPAELEDSGVYFCASSQDLVHGYTFGSGTRLTVV.

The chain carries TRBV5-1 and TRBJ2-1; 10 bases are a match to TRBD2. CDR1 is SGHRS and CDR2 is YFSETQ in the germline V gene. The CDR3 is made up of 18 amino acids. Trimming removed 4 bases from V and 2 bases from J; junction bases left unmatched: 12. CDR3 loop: CASSGRLAGEETYNEQFF. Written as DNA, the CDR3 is TGCGCCAGCAGCGGGAGGCTAGCGGGAGAGGAAACCTACAATGAGCAGTTCTTC.

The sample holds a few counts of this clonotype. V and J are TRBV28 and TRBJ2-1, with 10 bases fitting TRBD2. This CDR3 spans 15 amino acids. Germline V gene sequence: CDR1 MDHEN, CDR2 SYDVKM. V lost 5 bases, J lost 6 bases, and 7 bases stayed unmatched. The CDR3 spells CASSTSGRALNEQFF. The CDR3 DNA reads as TGTGCCAGCAGTACGAGCGGGAGGGCCCTCAATGAGCAGTTCTTC.